Listed here are 3 T cell receptor beta chains from one sample, sequenced in a study of T cells in women clearing cervical HPV infection. Assay used: immunoSEQ multiplex PCR; TCRdb lists only in-frame clones, some missing. The sample totals tens of thousands of clones; its top ten clones hold under 3.5%. The sequencing input was blood buffy coat. The receptors shown here come from a woman between 18 and 69 years old with a cervical HPV16 infection that either progressed to CIN3+ or cleared (not recorded which).

Concerning this clone: The read finishes 3 residues shy of the CDR3 end, and the germline J gene is used to complete it. V is TRBV20-1 and J is TRBJ1-5, with TRBD1 identical over 8 bases. From germline, CDR1 is DFQATT and CDR2 SNEGSKA (reference sequence). The CDR3 has 15 residues. V gave up 0 bases and J gave up 7 bases; unmatched junction bases: 8. The CDR3 bases that were read are TGCAGTGCTAGAGATGGACAGGGAATAGTCCAGCCC. Translating gives CSARDGQGIVQP. The complete CDR3 sequence is CSARDGQGIVQPQHF.

Comments on this clone: The read ends 3 residues early relative to the CDR3; the germline J gene fills the gap. The chain uses TRBV10-1 and TRBJ1-1; D possibly corresponds to TRBD1 (5 bases). Trimming removed 8 bases from V and 7 bases from J, with 20 bases in between. The CDR3 runs 14 residues. Germline V gene data show CDR1 as WNHNN and CDR2 as SYGVQD (reference sequence). Partial CDR3 DNA: TGCGCCAGCCGGTCTCAGACAGACTCTGGTGAA. This codes for CASRSQTDSGE. In full, the CDR3 reads CASRSQTDSGEAFF.

Worth noting for this clone: The CDR3 end falls 3 residues outside the read, so it is completed with the germline J gene. This chain uses TRBV30 with TRBJ2-3; no reliable D call. The V gene lost 3 bases and the J gene lost 0 bases, with 4 bases spanning the gap. This CDR3 spans 12 amino acids. Germline CDR1 and CDR2: GTSNPN and SVGIG (reference sequence). The covered CDR3 bases are TGTGCCTGGAGCCCTAGCACAGATACG. It encodes CAWSPSTDT. The whole CDR3 sequence reads CAWSPSTDTQYF.